The 10 T cell receptor beta chains given below trace back to one sample, sequenced in a study of blood T cell repertoires in COVID-19. This table comes from immunoSEQ multiplex PCR, and its TCRdb copy is limited to in-frame clones, with some not included. This table has roughly 190,000 clones, 84% appearing once. The sequencing sample was made of peripheral blood. The receptors were sampled from a woman between 70 and 85 years old with active or convalescent COVID-19.

This chain's CDR3 is CASSLTTGIFSDTQYF. The CDR3 DNA is TGTGCCAGCAGCTTAACGACCGGGATATTTTCAGATACGCAGTATTTT. The genes are TRBV7-3 and TRBJ2-3; possibly TRBD2 for D (5 bases). The germline V and J ends were trimmed by 0 bases and 4 bases, with 14 bases remaining between them. This CDR3 is 16 amino acids long. Germline-derived CDR1 and CDR2 are SGHTA and FQGTGA.

This chain links TRBV7-5 with TRBJ2-3; the D segment call TRBD1 is taken from the table without a DNA check. TRBV7-5 has pseudogene status. The CDR3 spans 14 residues. CDR3 protein: CARLTGGESDTQYF. CDR3 nucleotide sequence: TGTGCCAGATTGACAGGGGGCGAGTCAGATACGCAGTATTTT.

V usage is TRBV5-1 and J usage is TRBJ2-1, with 8 bases identical to TRBD2. This CDR3 has 16 residues. CDR1 and CDR2 (germline): SGHRS, YFSETQ. The V and J ends lost 4 bases and 3 bases, in that order; junction bases with no gene match: 9. DNA of the CDR3: TGCGCCAGCAGCCCCGAAAGCGGGAGAATCTACAATGAGCAGTTCTTC. This gives the protein CASSPESGRIYNEQFF.

V and J are TRBV5-1 and TRBJ1-1; the D gene is possibly TRBD1 (5 bases). The CDR3 is made up of 19 amino acids. CDR1 and CDR2 (germline): SGHRS, YFSETQ. V was shortened by 0 bases and J by 8 bases, with 29 bases between the two germline ends. CDR3: CASSLAGRGEDWGHGEAFF. CDR3 DNA: TGCGCCAGCAGCTTGGCCGGTAGAGGGGAGGACTGGGGTCATGGGGAAGCTTTCTTT.

This clone was seen a few times. The V gene is TRBV11-3, the J gene TRBJ2-1; D uncertain. The CDR3 runs 16 residues. Between the trimmed V and J ends, which lost 1 base and 7 bases, there was a span of 17 bases. Germline CDR1 SGHNT, CDR2 YENEEA. The CDR3 here is CASSLGLWSSANEQFF. The CDR3 DNA sequence: TGTGCCAGCAGCTTAGGGCTGTGGTCGTCCGCTAATGAGCAGTTCTTC.

The chain carries TRBV19 and TRBJ2-2; TRBD2 matches 14 bases. The J segment lost 4 bases and the V segment lost 4 bases, leaving 2 bases of the junction unmatched. CDR1 and CDR2 from the germline V gene are LNHDA and SQIVND (reference sequence). The CDR3 contains 16 residues. The CDR3 DNA is TGTGCCAGTAGTACAGGGACTAGCGGGGGCACCGGGGAGCTGTTTTTT. As protein: CASSTGTSGGTGELFF.

The chain is built from TRBV11-1 and TRBJ2-2; D is undetermined. Germline V gene sequence: CDR1 SGHAT, CDR2 FQDESV (reference sequence). The CDR3 is 13 residues long. V gave up 2 bases and J gave up 3 bases, with 4 bases separating them. In DNA form, the CDR3 reads TGTGCCAGCAGCTTACAGGACACCGGGGAGCTGTTTTTT. This sequence encodes CASSLQDTGELFF. Variable domain in full (rest from reference TRBV11-1 and TRBJ2-2): EAEVAQSPRYKITEKSQAVAFWCDPISGHATLYWYRQILGQGPELLVQFQDESVVDDSQLPKDRFSAERLKGVDSTLKIQPAELGDSAMYLCASSLQDTGELFFGEGSRLTVL.

CDR3 loop: CASSYPRTAGSARGYGYTF. CDR3 bases: TGTGCCAGCAGCTACCCGCGGACGGCAGGATCGGCCAGAGGGTATGGCTACACCTTC. The chain uses TRBV7-9 and TRBJ1-2, with D uncertain. The CDR3 sequence is 19 residues long. Germline values: CDR1 SEHNR, CDR2 FQNEAQ (reference sequence). V lost 4 bases and J lost 5, with 29 bases in between.

The rearrangement uses TRBV21-1 and TRBJ2-3; the table calls TRBD2, which could not be checked here. TRBV21-1 is deemed a pseudogene. The CDR3 contains 15 residues. The CDR3 DNA follows: TGTGCCAGCAGCTACTTAGCGGGAGGAACAGATACGCAGTATTTT. This encodes CASSYLAGGTDTQYF.

This clone was seen only once. The chain is built from TRBV29-1 and TRBJ2-1; possibly TRBD1 for D (6 bases). V was cut by 6 bases and J by 4 bases, with 16 bases left in between. The CDR3 spans 14 residues. Germline assignment: CDR1 SQVTM and CDR2 ANQGSEA. The CDR3 here is CSVQGFRGYNEQFF. The CDR3 DNA follows: TGCAGCGTCCAGGGTTTTAGGGGGTACAATGAGCAGTTCTTC.